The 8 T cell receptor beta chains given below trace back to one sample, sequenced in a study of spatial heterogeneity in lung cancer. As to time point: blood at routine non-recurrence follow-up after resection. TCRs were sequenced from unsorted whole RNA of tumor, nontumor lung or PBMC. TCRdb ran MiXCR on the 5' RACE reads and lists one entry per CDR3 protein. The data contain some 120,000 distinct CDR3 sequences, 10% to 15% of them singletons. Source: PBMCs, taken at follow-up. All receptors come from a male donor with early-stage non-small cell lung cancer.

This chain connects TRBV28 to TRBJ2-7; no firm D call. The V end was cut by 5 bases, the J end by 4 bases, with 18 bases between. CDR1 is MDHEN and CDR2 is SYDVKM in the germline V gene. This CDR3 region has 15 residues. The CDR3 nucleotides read TGTGCCAGCAGTCCCTCCAGCCTTGGCTCTTACGAGCAGTACTTC. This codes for CASSPSSLGSYEQYF.

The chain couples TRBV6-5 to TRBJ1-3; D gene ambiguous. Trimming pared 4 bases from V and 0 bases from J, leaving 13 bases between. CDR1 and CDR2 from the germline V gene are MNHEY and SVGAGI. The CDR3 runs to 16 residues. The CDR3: CASSSQDWTSGNTIYF. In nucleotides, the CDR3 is TGTGCCAGCAGTTCCCAGGACTGGACCTCTGGAAACACCATATATTTT.

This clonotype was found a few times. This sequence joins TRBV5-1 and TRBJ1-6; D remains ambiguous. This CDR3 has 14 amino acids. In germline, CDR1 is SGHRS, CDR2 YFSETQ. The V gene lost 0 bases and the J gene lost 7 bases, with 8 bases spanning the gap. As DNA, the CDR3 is TGCGCCAGCAGCTTGGAAGGGAGCAATTCACCCCTCCACTTT. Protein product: CASSLEGSNSPLHF.

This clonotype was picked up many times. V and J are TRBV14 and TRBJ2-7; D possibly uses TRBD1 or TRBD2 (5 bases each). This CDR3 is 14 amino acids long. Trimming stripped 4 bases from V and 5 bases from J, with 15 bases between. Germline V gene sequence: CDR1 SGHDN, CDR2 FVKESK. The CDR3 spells CASSPMPGTDEQYF. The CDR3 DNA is TGTGCCAGCAGCCCCATGCCGGGGACCGACGAGCAGTACTTC.

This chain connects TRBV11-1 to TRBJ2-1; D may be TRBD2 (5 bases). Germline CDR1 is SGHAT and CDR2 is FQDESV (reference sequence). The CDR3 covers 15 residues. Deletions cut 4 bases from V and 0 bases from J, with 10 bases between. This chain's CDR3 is CASSSLRGSYNEQFF. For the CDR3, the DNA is TGTGCCAGCAGCTCCCTCCGGGGCTCCTACAATGAGCAGTTCTTC.

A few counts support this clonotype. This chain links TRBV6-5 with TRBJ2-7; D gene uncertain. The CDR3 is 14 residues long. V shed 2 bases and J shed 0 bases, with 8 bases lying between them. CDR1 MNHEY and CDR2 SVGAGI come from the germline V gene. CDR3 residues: CASSYGYSSYEQYF. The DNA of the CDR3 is TGTGCCAGCAGTTACGGTTATTCCTCCTACGAGCAGTACTTC.

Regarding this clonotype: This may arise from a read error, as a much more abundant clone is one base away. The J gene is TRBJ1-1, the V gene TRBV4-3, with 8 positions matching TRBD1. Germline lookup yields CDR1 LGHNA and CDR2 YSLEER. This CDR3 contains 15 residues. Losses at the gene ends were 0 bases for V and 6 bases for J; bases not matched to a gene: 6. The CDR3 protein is CASSQDSGRGPEAFF. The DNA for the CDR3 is TGCGCCAGCAGCCAAGATAGTGGCAGGGGGCCTGAAGCTTTCTTT.

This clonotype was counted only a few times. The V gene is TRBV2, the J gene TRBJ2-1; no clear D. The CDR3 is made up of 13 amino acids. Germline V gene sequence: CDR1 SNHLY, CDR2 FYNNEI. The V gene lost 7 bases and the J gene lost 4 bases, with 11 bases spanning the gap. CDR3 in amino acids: CASKSPQYNEQFF. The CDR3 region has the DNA TGTGCCAGCAAGAGTCCCCAGTACAATGAGCAGTTCTTC.